Below, 8 T cell receptor beta chains from the same sample are listed, as sequenced in a study of shared clonotypes between healthy human individuals. Generated by immunoSEQ multiplex PCR, the TCRdb table keeps only in-frame clones and is missing some. The data show 600,000 to 750,000 clones, with 55% to 75% seen just once and approximately 1.8% held by the top ten. The sequenced sample consisted of memory CD4+ T cells sorted from blood. This sample's subset: CD45RA-negative fraction. These receptors were taken from a woman in her twenties or thirties in good health.

CDR3 sequence (DNA): TGTGCCAGCAGCTCCGGGCCACTGAACACTGAAGCTTTCTTT. Translated: CASSSGPLNTEAFF. The chain carries TRBV6-5 and TRBJ1-1; no reliable D call. Trimming shortened V by 6 bases and J by 0 bases, and 11 bases separated the two germline ends. This CDR3 is built from 14 residues. The germline V gene has CDR1 MNHEY and CDR2 SVGAGI.

V and J are TRBV5-6 and TRBJ2-7, with TRBD2 as a possible D gene (6 bases). The V end was cut by 2 bases, the J end by 2 bases, with 14 bases between. Germline values: CDR1 SGHDT, CDR2 YYEEEE. CDR3 length: 15 amino acids. This CDR3 is CASSFRWEAAYEQYF. CDR3 DNA: TGTGCCAGCAGCTTTAGGTGGGAGGCGGCCTACGAGCAGTACTTC.

The genes are TRBV5-1 and TRBJ1-3; D unclear. Trimming stripped 6 bases from V and 0 bases from J, with 4 bases between. Germline CDR1 and CDR2: SGHRS and YFSETQ. This CDR3 is 12 amino acids long. The CDR3 DNA reads as TGCGCCAGCACCGGCTCTGGAAACACCATATATTTT. Protein sequence: CASTGSGNTIYF.

This clone was observed a handful of times. This chain uses TRBV7-2 with TRBJ1-1; D not resolved. The length of the CDR3 is 15 residues. CDR1 and CDR2 from the germline V gene are SGHTA and FQGNSA. V was trimmed by 2 bases and J by 1 base, leaving 11 bases between them. The DNA of the CDR3 is TGTGCCAGCAGCTTAACGGTGAACAGGAACACTGAAGCTTTCTTT. It yields the protein CASSLTVNRNTEAFF.

This clone was seen only a few times. The chain is built from TRBV2 and TRBJ2-7, with TRBD1 matching over 7 bases. The germline CDR1 and CDR2 sequences are SNHLY and FYNNEI. The J segment lost 4 bases and the V segment lost 6 bases, leaving 12 bases of the junction unmatched. The CDR3 covers 15 residues. The CDR3 protein is CASRAQGVFQYEQYF. CDR3 sequence (DNA): TGTGCCAGCAGGGCGCAGGGGGTCTTTCAATACGAGCAGTACTTC.

The chain has TRBV12-5 and TRBJ2-7; D unclear. The CDR3 sequence is 11 residues long. Between the trimmed V and J ends, which lost 10 bases and 7 bases, there was a span of 14 bases. The V gene's germline CDR1 is LGHNT and CDR2 FRNRAP. The CDR3 nucleotides are TGTGCTACAAGGACCGATTTGGAGCAGTACTTC. Its translation is CATRTDLEQYF.

The CDR3 protein is CASSWSGSGANVLTF. The CDR3 region has the DNA TGTGCCAGCAGCTGGTCAGGATCTGGGGCCAACGTCCTGACTTTC. V and J are TRBV5-6 and TRBJ2-6, with no clear D. CDR3 size: 15 residues. Per the germline V gene, CDR1 is SGHDT and CDR2 is YYEEEE. Trimming pared 3 bases from V and 1 base from J, leaving 8 bases between.

This clone showed up just once. This rearrangement joins TRBV2 to TRBJ2-1, with D perhaps matching TRBD1 (5 bases). Trimming left V 2 bases short and J 2 bases short, with 16 bases between. Germline loops: CDR1 SNHLY, CDR2 FYNNEI. This CDR3 is built from 17 residues. CDR3 protein: CASSETSWLGAYNEQFF. The DNA for the CDR3 is TGTGCCAGCAGTGAAACTTCCTGGCTAGGGGCCTACAATGAGCAGTTCTTC. Supplemented by reference TRBV2 and TRBJ2-1, the full variable domain reads EPEVTQTPSHQVTQMGQEVILRCVPISNHLYFYWYRQILGQKVEFLVSFYNNEISEKSEIFDDQFSVERPDGSNFTLKIRSTKLEDSAMYFCASSETSWLGAYNEQFFGPGTRLTVL.